This T cell receptor beta chain originates from a study of blood T cell repertoires in COVID-19. V gave up 7 bases and J gave up 4 bases, with 17 bases separating them. There are 14 residues in the CDR3. Germline CDR1 reads SNHLY; CDR2 reads FYNNEI. In the original analysis: Nucleated cell number was recorded as an estimate derived from reference gene primer amplification. Sequencing was performed with immunoSEQ multiplex PCR; in TCRdb, only in-frame clones are kept and a portion is missing. That table supplies the V and J calls and clone size; D and trimming were determined from the DNA. The sample holds fewer than 250,000 clones, 80% to 90% seen once. Cohorts were based on clinical histories the participants reported.

V usage is TRBV2 and J usage is TRBJ2-7, with a tentative D call TRBD1 (7 bases). The sample taken for sequencing was PBMCs or T cells enriched from blood (not recorded which). This TCR was sampled from a young woman who had been exposed to COVID-19. The CDR3 is CASTVSTGTYEQYF. As DNA, the CDR3 is TGTGCCAGCACGGTTTCGACAGGGACTTACGAGCAGTACTTC.